The 26 T cell receptor beta chains listed next were all sequenced from one sample in a study of shared clonotypes between healthy human individuals. Produced via immunoSEQ multiplex PCR; TCRdb's table is partial and in-frame only. Here the sample spans roughly 2 million clones, 90% to 97% being singletons. Sequencing was carried out using naive CD4+ T cells sorted from blood. Subset reported: CD45RA+ positively selected. These receptors all come from a man aged 18 to 29 in good health.

V is TRBV11-3 and J is TRBJ2-7; 8 nucleotides align to TRBD1. The CDR3 loop spans 14 amino acids. Germline trimming cut 5 bases from V and 3 bases from J; bases unmatched to any gene: 6. Germline V gives CDR1 SGHNT, CDR2 YENEEA. This CDR3 is CASSEPGQDYEQYF. Written as DNA, the CDR3 is TGTGCCAGCAGCGAACCGGGACAGGACTACGAGCAGTACTTC.

V and J are TRBV5-6 and TRBJ1-2; D not certain. The CDR3 contains 14 residues. CDR1 is SGHDT and CDR2 is YYEEEE in the germline V gene. The V end lost 4 bases, the J end lost 0 bases, and 10 bases lay between the germline ends. CDR3 residues: CASSRVQANYGYTF. Written as DNA, the CDR3 is TGTGCCAGCAGCCGTGTACAAGCTAACTATGGCTACACCTTC.

The chain couples TRBV6-5 to TRBJ1-5; the D is unclear. The V gene's germline CDR1 is MNHEY and CDR2 SVGAGI. The V end lost 2 bases, the J end lost 2 bases, and 10 bases lay between the germline ends. This CDR3 comprises 15 residues. The CDR3 sequence is CASSYRSGGNQPQHF. Here the CDR3 DNA reads TGTGCCAGCAGTTACAGGTCAGGAGGCAATCAGCCCCAGCATTTT.

The chain couples TRBV2 to TRBJ1-2; D is possibly TRBD1 (6 bases). This CDR3 is built from 13 residues. Per germline, CDR1 SNHLY and CDR2 FYNNEI. Between the trimmed V and J ends, which lost 8 bases and 8 bases, there was a span of 18 bases. The CDR3 loop reads CASANNDRHGYTF. DNA of the CDR3: TGTGCCAGCGCAAATAACGACAGGCACGGCTACACCTTC.

The gene calls are TRBV27 and TRBJ2-7; 7 nucleotides match TRBD1. There are 14 residues in the CDR3. Germline CDR1 and CDR2: MNHEY and SMNVEV (reference sequence). After removal of 5 bases from V and 1 base from J, the junction contained 5 bases not matched to a gene. The CDR3 coding sequence is TGTGCCAGCAGTGCGGACAGGAGATCCTACGAGCAGTACTTC. Its protein product is CASSADRRSYEQYF.

As to this clone: The same CDR3 also results from other DNA sequences found in this sample. The chain links TRBV30 to TRBJ1-3; D possibly corresponds to TRBD1 (5 bases). This CDR3 region has 15 residues. Germline-derived CDR1 and CDR2 are GTSNPN and SVGIG (reference sequence). V shed 0 bases and J shed 0 bases, with 9 bases lying between them. The CDR3 sequence: CAWSVGAASGNTIYF. The CDR3 DNA is TGTGCCTGGAGTGTAGGGGCGGCCTCTGGAAACACCATATATTTT. Using reference TRBV30 and TRBJ1-3 for the parts outside the CDR3, the full variable domain is SQTIHQWPATLVQPVGSPLSLECTVEGTSNPNLYWYRQAAGRGLQLLFYSVGIGQISSEVPQNLSASRPQDRQFILSSKKLLLSDSGFYLCAWSVGAASGNTIYFGEGSWLTVV.

The V gene is TRBV19, the J gene TRBJ1-4; 8 positions match TRBD1. V lost 5 bases, J lost 7 bases, and 3 bases stayed unmatched. The CDR3 totals 13 residues. The germline CDR1 and CDR2 sequences are LNHDA and SQIVND (reference sequence). In DNA form, the CDR3 reads TGTGCCAGTAGTGCGGACAGGGCTGAAAAACTGTTTTTT. Translating it yields CASSADRAEKLFF.

As regards this clone: The same CDR3 arises from other DNA sequences in this sample as well. This chain uses TRBV5-1 with TRBJ2-3, with 13 bases matching TRBD2. The J segment lost 2 bases and the V segment lost 3 bases, leaving 3 bases of the junction unmatched. The CDR3 totals 16 residues. Germline V gives CDR1 SGHRS, CDR2 YFSETQ. The CDR3 DNA reads TGCGCCAGCAGCTCGGGACTAGCGGGGACCACAGATACGCAGTATTTT. Amino acids: CASSSGLAGTTDTQYF.

The chain uses TRBV30 and TRBJ2-1; D gene ambiguous. The CDR3 loop spans 15 amino acids. Per germline, CDR1 GTSNPN and CDR2 SVGIG (reference sequence). Deletions cut 3 bases from V and 3 bases from J, with 15 bases between. This chain's CDR3 is CAWRIVGWDYNEQFF. The CDR3 DNA is TGTGCCTGGAGGATAGTCGGCTGGGACTACAATGAGCAGTTCTTC.

The chain joins TRBV5-1 to TRBJ2-1; D might be TRBD2 (5 bases). Germline CDR1 is SGHRS and CDR2 is YFSETQ. V lost 2 bases and J lost 9, with 15 bases in between. The CDR3 length is 14 residues. Here the CDR3 reads CASSFEGRSGEQFF. The CDR3 bases are TGCGCCAGCAGCTTCGAGGGAAGGTCTGGTGAGCAGTTCTTC.

The rearrangement uses TRBV11-2 and TRBJ2-4; TRBD1 agrees at 10 bases. The CDR3 covers 17 residues. Trimming took 5 bases from V and 0 from J; bases not matched to a gene: 7. CDR1 is SGHAT, CDR2 FQNNGV, per germline. CDR3 DNA: TGTGCCAGCAGCACGTATCGGGACAGGGGAGCCAAAAACATTCAGTACTTC. Its translation: CASSTYRDRGAKNIQYF.

The rearrangement uses TRBV6-1 and TRBJ2-1, with D perhaps given as TRBD1 or TRBD2 (6 bases each). Deletions cut 4 bases from V and 10 bases from J, with 23 bases between. CDR3 size: 16 residues. Germline V gives CDR1 MNHNS, CDR2 SASEGT. The chain's CDR3 is CASSVGPKAGAGEQFF. The CDR3 DNA follows: TGTGCCAGCAGTGTAGGACCCAAGGCAGGGGCGGGGGAGCAGTTCTTC.

V and J are TRBV4-1 and TRBJ1-2; D call uncertain. V lost 6 bases, J lost 8 bases, and 19 bases lay in between. The germline V gene encodes CDR1 MGHRA and CDR2 YSYEKL. CDR3 size: 14 residues. CDR3 in DNA: TGCGCCAGCAGACGCATCGGTGATTCGAAGGGCTACACCTTC. Its translation: CASRRIGDSKGYTF.

The chain joins TRBV6-1 to TRBJ1-1; TRBD1 might be the D (5 bases). Germline-derived CDR1 and CDR2 are MNHNS and SASEGT. The length of the CDR3 is 12 residues. Trimming pared 6 bases from V and 0 bases from J, leaving 5 bases between. The CDR3 sequence: CASRTVNTEAFF. CDR3 DNA sequence: TGTGCCAGCAGGACAGTGAACACTGAAGCTTTCTTT.

The rearrangement uses TRBV2 and TRBJ1-1, with no clear D. This CDR3 is built from 13 residues. V was trimmed by 9 bases and J by 5 bases, leaving 16 bases between them. CDR1 is SNHLY and CDR2 is FYNNEI in the germline V gene. The CDR3 sequence: CASTGEGGTEAFF. CDR3 nucleotides: TGTGCCAGTACCGGGGAGGGAGGGACTGAAGCTTTCTTT.

The gene calls are TRBV11-3 and TRBJ1-1; TRBD1 might be the D (6 bases). This CDR3 region has 14 residues. CDR1 is SGHNT and CDR2 is YENEEA in the germline V gene. The V and J ends lost 3 bases and 0 bases respectively, with 8 bases between them. The DNA for the CDR3 is TGTGCCAGCAGCTTCGGGGGGCTGAACACTGAAGCTTTCTTT. Protein sequence: CASSFGGLNTEAFF.

V and J are TRBV29-1 and TRBJ1-2, with a weak D call TRBD1 (5 bases). The CDR3 is 13 amino acids. The germline V and J ends were trimmed by 1 base and 2 bases, with 8 bases remaining between them. Germline V gene lookup returns CDR1 SQVTM and CDR2 ANQGSEA. The CDR3 nucleotides are TGCAGCGTTGAAGTGGCAGGGAACTATGGCTACACCTTC. This encodes CSVEVAGNYGYTF.

J is TRBJ1-3 and V is TRBV30, with unresolved D. Germline CDR1 is GTSNPN and CDR2 is SVGIG (reference sequence). Trimming left V 4 bases short and J 4 bases short, with 5 bases between. This CDR3 has 11 amino acids. The CDR3 spells CAWTLGNTIYF. The CDR3, as DNA: TGTGCCTGGACGTTGGGAAACACCATATATTTT.

This clone appeared once. The V and J genes are TRBV27 and TRBJ1-4, with D hard to call. V was shortened by 5 bases and J by 8 bases, with 18 bases between the two germline ends. CDR3 length: 15 amino acids. CDR1 is MNHEY, CDR2 SMNVEV, per germline (reference sequence). CDR3 protein: CASSVWPPSEEKLFF. CDR3 bases: TGTGCCAGCAGTGTTTGGCCCCCATCCGAGGAAAAACTGTTTTTT.

The chain carries TRBV7-2 and TRBJ2-5; 9 bases agree with TRBD1. V gave up 5 bases and J gave up 4 bases; unmatched junction bases: 11. The CDR3 has 16 residues. Germline V gene data show CDR1 as SGHTA and CDR2 as FQGNSA. This CDR3 is CASSPSLDRGRETQYF. In DNA form, the CDR3 reads TGTGCCAGCAGCCCAAGCTTGGACAGGGGTCGAGAGACCCAGTACTTC.

This chain uses TRBV7-2 with TRBJ1-6, with unresolved D. From germline, CDR1 is SGHTA and CDR2 FQGNSA. Trimming shortened V by 1 base and J by 7 bases, and 8 bases separated the two germline ends. This CDR3 has 14 amino acids. The CDR3 sequence is CASSLGGRNSPLHF. The CDR3 bases are TGTGCCAGCAGCTTAGGAGGGCGGAATTCACCCCTCCACTTT. The whole variable domain, filled in from reference TRBV7-2 and TRBJ1-6, reads GAGVSQSPSNKVTEKGKDVELRCDPISGHTALYWYRQSLGQGLEFLIYFQGNSAPDKSGLPSDRFSAERTGGSVSTLTIQRTQQEDSAVYLCASSLGGRNSPLHFGNGTRLTVT.

The chain combines TRBV27 with TRBJ2-3; 12 bases fit TRBD2. The germline V gene encodes CDR1 MNHEY and CDR2 SMNVEV (reference sequence). J was trimmed by 0 bases and V by 0 bases; bases with no gene match: 4. The CDR3 is 18 amino acids. CDR3 coding DNA: TGTGCCAGCAGTTTATCCCTAGCGGGGGGGGTCAGCACAGATACGCAGTATTTT. It translates to CASSLSLAGGVSTDTQYF.

The chain combines TRBV7-9 with TRBJ1-2; maybe TRBD1 (5 bases). V shed 5 bases and J shed 1 base, with 17 bases lying between them. This CDR3 has 16 amino acids. The V gene's germline CDR1 is SEHNR and CDR2 FQNEAQ (reference sequence). The CDR3 DNA is TGTGCCAGCAGCCCCCAAGGTCCAGGGAGTAACTATGGCTACACCTTC. Translating gives CASSPQGPGSNYGYTF.

The chain joins TRBV4-1 to TRBJ1-2; no reliable D call. This CDR3 contains 15 residues. The V end was cut by 3 bases, the J end by 7 bases, with 18 bases between. CDR1 is MGHRA, CDR2 YSYEKL, per germline. The CDR3 nucleotides are TGCGCCAGCAGCCAGGGGTCCCTGGGGATTGGTGGCTACACCTTC. As protein: CASSQGSLGIGGYTF.

The chain links TRBV5-4 to TRBJ1-3; D not resolved. The CDR3 has 13 amino acids. The germline gives CDR1 SGHNT, CDR2 YYREEE (reference sequence). Trimming took 1 base from V and 3 from J, leaving 5 bases between them. Written as DNA, the CDR3 is TGTGCCAGCAGCTTGTATGATGGAAACACCATATATTTT. This sequence encodes CASSLYDGNTIYF.

The chain couples TRBV7-8 to TRBJ1-2; D gene unclear. Germline values: CDR1 SGHVS, CDR2 FQNEAQ. Trimming pared 5 bases from V and 7 bases from J, leaving 14 bases between. The CDR3 has 13 residues. This chain's CDR3 is CASSGHGGGGYTF. CDR3 DNA sequence: TGTGCCAGCAGCGGGCATGGCGGAGGTGGCTACACCTTC. The full variable domain, its missing parts supplied by reference TRBV7-8 and TRBJ1-2, is GAGVSQSPRYKVAKRGQDVALRCDPISGHVSLFWYQQALGQGPEFLTYFQNEAQLDKSGLPSDRFFAERPEGSVSTLKIQRTQQEDSAVYLCASSGHGGGGYTFGSGTRLTVV.